This T cell receptor beta chain stems from a study of cytomegalovirus exposure and HLA in healthy donors. For the study at large: A prior analysis found roughly 100 million unique TCR beta sequences from some 190 million T cells.

This clone was seen just once. Its specificity is not known. The germline CDR1 and CDR2 sequences are SGHTA and FQGTGA. V shed 1 base, J shed 9 bases, and the junction held 7 bases outside the gene matches. The CDR3 totals 16 residues. A multiplex PCR was run with 60 Vbeta primers and 13 Jbeta primers. Measured with immunoSEQ multiplex PCR; TCRdb has only the in-frame clones, and not every one. The table lists around 270,000 clones, roughly 80% of them singletons. Study-wide findings and caveats: Fewer N-insertions (relative to the roughly 700-donor mean) were reportedly seen in an Asian-associated ancestry cluster in a later analysis.

This TCR derives from a girl aged 2-10 years in good health and CMV-seronegative. The chain joins TRBV7-3 to TRBJ2-1; 12 bases fit TRBD2. The sequenced sample was PBMCs. The CDR3 bases are TGTGCCAGCAGCTTAATAGTCCTAGCGGGAGGGGTTGAGCAGTTCTTC. Its translation: CASSLIVLAGGVEQFF. Variable domain in full (rest from reference TRBV7-3 and TRBJ2-1): GAGVSQTPSNKVTEKGKYVELRCDPISGHTALYWYRQSLGQGPEFLIYFQGTGAADDSGLPNDRFFAVRPEGSVSTLKIQRTERGDSAVYLCASSLIVLAGGVEQFFGPGTRLTVL.